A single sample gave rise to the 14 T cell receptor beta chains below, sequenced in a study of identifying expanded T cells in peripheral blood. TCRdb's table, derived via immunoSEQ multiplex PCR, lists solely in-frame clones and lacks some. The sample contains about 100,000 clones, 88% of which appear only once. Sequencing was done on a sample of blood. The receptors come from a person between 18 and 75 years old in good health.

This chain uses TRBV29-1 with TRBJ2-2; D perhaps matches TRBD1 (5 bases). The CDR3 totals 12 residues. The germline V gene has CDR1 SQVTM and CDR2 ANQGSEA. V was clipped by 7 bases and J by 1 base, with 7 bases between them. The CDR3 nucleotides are TGCAGCGCCCAGGGGAACACCGGGGAGCTGTTTTTT. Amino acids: CSAQGNTGELFF.

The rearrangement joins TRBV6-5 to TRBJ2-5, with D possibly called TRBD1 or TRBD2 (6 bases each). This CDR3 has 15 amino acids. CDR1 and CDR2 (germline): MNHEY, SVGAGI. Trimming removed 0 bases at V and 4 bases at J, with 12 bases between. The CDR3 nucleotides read TGTGCCAGCAGTTACTCAGGGGGGCGGGGAGAGACCCAGTACTTC. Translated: CASSYSGGRGETQYF.

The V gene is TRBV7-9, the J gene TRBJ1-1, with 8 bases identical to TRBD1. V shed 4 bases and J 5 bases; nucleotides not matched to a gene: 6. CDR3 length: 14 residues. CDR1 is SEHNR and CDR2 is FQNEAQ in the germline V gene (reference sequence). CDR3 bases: TGTGCCAGCAGCTACGGACAGGGAGGTACTGAAGCTTTCTTT. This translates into CASSYGQGGTEAFF.

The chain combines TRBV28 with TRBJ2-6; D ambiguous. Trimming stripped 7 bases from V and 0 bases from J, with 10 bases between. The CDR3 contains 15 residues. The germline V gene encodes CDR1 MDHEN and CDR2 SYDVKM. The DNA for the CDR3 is TGTGCCAGCATGAAGTCATTCTCTGGGGCCAACGTCCTGACTTTC. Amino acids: CASMKSFSGANVLTF.

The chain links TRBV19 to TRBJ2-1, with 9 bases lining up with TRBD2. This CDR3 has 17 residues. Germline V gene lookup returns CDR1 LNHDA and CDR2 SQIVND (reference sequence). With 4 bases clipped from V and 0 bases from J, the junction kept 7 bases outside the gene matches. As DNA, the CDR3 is TGTGCCAGTAGTAAAGTTTTTAGCGGGAGCTCCTACAATGAGCAGTTCTTC. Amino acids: CASSKVFSGSSYNEQFF.

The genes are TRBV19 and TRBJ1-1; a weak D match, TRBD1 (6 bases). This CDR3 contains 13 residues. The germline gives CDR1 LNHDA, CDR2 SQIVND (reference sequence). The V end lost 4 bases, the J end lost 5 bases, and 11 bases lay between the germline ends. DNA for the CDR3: TGTGCCAGTAGTACCAGGGGTCGTACTGAAGCTTTCTTT. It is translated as CASSTRGRTEAFF.

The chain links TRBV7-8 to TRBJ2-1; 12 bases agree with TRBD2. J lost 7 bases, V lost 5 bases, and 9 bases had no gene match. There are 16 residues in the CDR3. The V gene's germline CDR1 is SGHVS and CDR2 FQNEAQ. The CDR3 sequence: CASSPDGLAGTNEQFF. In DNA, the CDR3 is TGTGCCAGCAGCCCAGACGGACTAGCGGGGACTAATGAGCAGTTCTTC.

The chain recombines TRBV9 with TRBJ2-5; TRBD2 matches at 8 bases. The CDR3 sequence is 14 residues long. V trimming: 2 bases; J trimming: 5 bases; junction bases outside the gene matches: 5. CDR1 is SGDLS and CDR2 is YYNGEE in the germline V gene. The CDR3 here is CASSVNPGGETQYF. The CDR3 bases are TGTGCCAGCAGCGTCAACCCGGGGGGGGAGACCCAGTACTTC. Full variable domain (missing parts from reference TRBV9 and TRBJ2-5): DSGVTQTPKHLITATGQRVTLRCSPRSGDLSVYWYQQSLDQGLQFLIQYYNGEERAKGNILERFSAQQFPDLHSELNLSSLELGDSALYFCASSVNPGGETQYFGPGTRLLVL.

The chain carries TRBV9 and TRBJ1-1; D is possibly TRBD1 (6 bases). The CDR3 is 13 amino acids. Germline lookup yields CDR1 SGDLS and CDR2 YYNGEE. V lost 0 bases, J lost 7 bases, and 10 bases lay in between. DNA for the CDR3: TGTGCCAGCAGCGTAGCTGAGGGGGGTGAAGCTTTCTTT. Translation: CASSVAEGGEAFF. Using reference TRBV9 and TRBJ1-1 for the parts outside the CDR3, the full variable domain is DSGVTQTPKHLITATGQRVTLRCSPRSGDLSVYWYQQSLDQGLQFLIQYYNGEERAKGNILERFSAQQFPDLHSELNLSSLELGDSALYFCASSVAEGGEAFFGQGTRLTVV.

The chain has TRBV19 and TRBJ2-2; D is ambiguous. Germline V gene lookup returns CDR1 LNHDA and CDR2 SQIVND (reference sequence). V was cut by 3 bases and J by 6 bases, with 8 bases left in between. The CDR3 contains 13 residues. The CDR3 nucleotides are TGTGCCAGTAGTATCCGGTATGCCGGGGAGCTGTTTTTT. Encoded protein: CASSIRYAGELFF.

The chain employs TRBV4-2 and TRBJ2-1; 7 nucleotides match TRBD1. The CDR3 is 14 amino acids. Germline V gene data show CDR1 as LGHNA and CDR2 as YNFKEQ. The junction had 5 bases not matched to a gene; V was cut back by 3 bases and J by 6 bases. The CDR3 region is CASSQGNRGNEQFF. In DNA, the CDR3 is TGTGCCAGCAGCCAGGGAAACAGGGGCAATGAGCAGTTCTTC.

The chain's CDR3 is CAWSLDGGFYNEQFF. The CDR3 bases are TGTGCCTGGAGTTTGGACGGCGGGTTTTACAATGAGCAGTTCTTC. V is TRBV30 and J is TRBJ2-1, with a possible D match to TRBD2 (5 bases). The CDR3 runs to 15 residues. The V gene lost 2 bases and the J gene lost 4 bases, with 15 bases spanning the gap. Germline V CDR1 and CDR2: GTSNPN, SVGIG (reference sequence).

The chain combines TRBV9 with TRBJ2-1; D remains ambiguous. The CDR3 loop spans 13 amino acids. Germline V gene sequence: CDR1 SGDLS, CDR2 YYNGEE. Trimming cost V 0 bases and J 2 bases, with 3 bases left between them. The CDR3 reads CASSVDTYNEQFF. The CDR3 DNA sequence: TGTGCCAGCAGCGTAGATACCTACAATGAGCAGTTCTTC.

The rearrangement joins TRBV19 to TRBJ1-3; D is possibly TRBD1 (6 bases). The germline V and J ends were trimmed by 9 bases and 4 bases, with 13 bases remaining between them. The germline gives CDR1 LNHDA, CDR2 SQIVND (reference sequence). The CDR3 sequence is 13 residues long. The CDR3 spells CASQGQSGNTIYF. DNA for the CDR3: TGTGCCAGCCAGGGACAAAGCGGAAACACCATATATTTT. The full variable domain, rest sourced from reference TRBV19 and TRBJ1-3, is DGGITQSPKYLFRKEGQNVTLSCEQNLNHDAMYWYRQDPGQGLRLIYYSQIVNDFQKGDIAEGYSVSREKKESFPLTVTSAQKNPTAFYLCASQGQSGNTIYFGEGSWLTVV.